This T cell receptor (beta chain) appears in the sequencing data of a study of beta chain features in type 1 diabetes. The investigators reverse transcribed all of the isolated RNA, so they sequenced expressed TCRB transcripts. Clones were sequenced by immunoSEQ multiplex PCR, and TCRdb holds only the in-frame ones, with some missing. Among hundreds of thousands of clones listed, less than 15% were seen once. This sequence originates from a man aged 25 to 40 in good health. The material sequenced was central memory CD4+ T cells from blood.

The CDR3 spells CASSLVYSQRGYNEQFF. The CDR3 coding sequence is TGTGCCAGCAGCTTGGTGTACTCTCAGAGGGGATACAATGAGCAGTTCTTC. The chain uses TRBV7-6 and TRBJ2-1; the D gene could be TRBD1 or TRBD2 (5 bases each). The V and J ends lost 3 bases and 4 bases respectively, with 19 bases between them. There are 17 residues in the CDR3. CDR1 is SGHVS and CDR2 is FNYEAQ in the germline V gene.